Listed here are 9 T cell receptor beta chains from one sample, sequenced in a study of blood T cell repertoires in COVID-19. The table came from immunoSEQ multiplex PCR; TCRdb's copy has only in-frame clones and leaves some out. Among roughly 230,000 clones listed, about four fifths were seen once. The sequenced sample was peripheral blood. The receptors here all came from a man aged 40-49 years with active or convalescent COVID-19.

V and J are TRBV29-1 and TRBJ1-2; 7 bases agree with TRBD1. Germline CDR1 reads SQVTM; CDR2 reads ANQGSEA. CDR3 length equals 12 residues. The ends lost 8 bases at V and 6 bases at J; junction bases unmatched: 9. CDR3 nucleotides: TGCAGCATAGACAGGGAAGTGGATGGCTACACCTTC. Translated, it gives CSIDREVDGYTF.

Remarks on this clone: Mismatch with germline at one junction end may stem from a read error. This sequence joins TRBV4-1 and TRBJ1-5; weak D call: TRBD1 (5 bases). The CDR3 has 15 residues. Germline loops: CDR1 MGHRA, CDR2 YSYEKL. DNA of the CDR3: TGCGCCACCAGCCCCGGGACTTATAGCAATCAGCCCCAGCATTTT. Its protein is CATSPGTYSNQPQHF.

V gene TRBV7-3 combines with J gene TRBJ1-1, with D unclear. Trimming shortened V by 5 bases and J by 5 bases, and 12 bases separated the two germline ends. The CDR3 extends over 13 amino acids. The germline V gene encodes CDR1 SGHTA and CDR2 FQGTGA. This CDR3 reads CASSQLSETEAFF. CDR3 in DNA: TGTGCCAGCAGCCAATTGAGCGAGACTGAAGCTTTCTTT.

The J gene is TRBJ2-2, the V gene TRBV30, with TRBD2 as a possible D gene (5 bases). CDR3 length: 15 amino acids. Germline V gives CDR1 GTSNPN, CDR2 SVGIG (reference sequence). Trimming cost V 0 bases and J 3 bases, with 11 bases left between them. Here the CDR3 DNA reads TGTGCCTGGAGTGTACTAGTGAGGGACACCGGGGAGCTGTTTTTT. Protein product: CAWSVLVRDTGELFF.

The chain couples TRBV9 to TRBJ1-1; D not certain. The germline gives CDR1 SGDLS, CDR2 YYNGEE. The CDR3 extends over 13 amino acids. Trimming took 1 base from V and 1 from J, leaving 5 bases between them. The CDR3 sequence: CASSVSGNTEAFF. The CDR3 DNA sequence: TGTGCCAGCAGCGTATCCGGGAACACTGAAGCTTTCTTT.

The rearrangement links TRBV15 to TRBJ2-3; no reliable D call. This CDR3 spans 15 amino acids. Between the trimmed V and J ends, which lost 0 bases and 1 base, there was a span of 8 bases. CDR1 LNHNV and CDR2 YYDKDF come from the germline V gene (reference sequence). In DNA, the CDR3 is TGTGCCACCAGCAGAGATGCGTCGCGCACAGATACGCAGTATTTT. It specifies CATSRDASRTDTQYF.

V is TRBV2 and J is TRBJ1-1, with 12 bases fitting TRBD1. This CDR3 region has 17 residues. Germline V gene sequence: CDR1 SNHLY, CDR2 FYNNEI. V dropped 5 bases and J dropped 0; count of bases not matched to a gene: 7. CDR3 DNA sequence: TGTGCCAGCAGTCAATGGGGGACAGGGGGCATGAACACTGAAGCTTTCTTT. Translating it yields CASSQWGTGGMNTEAFF.

The CDR3 is CASSISQNYGYTF. CDR3 nucleotide sequence: TGTGCCAGTAGTATCTCACAGAACTATGGCTACACCTTC. The chain is built from TRBV19 and TRBJ1-2; D unresolved. The germline V and J ends were trimmed by 3 bases and 2 bases, with 7 bases remaining between them. CDR1 is LNHDA and CDR2 is SQIVND in the germline V gene (reference sequence). This CDR3 comprises 13 residues.

Note on this clone: Other DNA sequences in the same sample also yield this CDR3. The rearrangement joins TRBV19 to TRBJ1-5, with 10 bases identical to TRBD1. Germline CDR1 LNHDA, CDR2 SQIVND (reference sequence). The length of the CDR3 is 14 residues. With V trimmed by 5 bases and J by 2 bases, 0 bases remained unmatched. Written as DNA, the CDR3 is TGTGCCAGTAGTGGGACAGGGGGCAATCAGCCCCAGCATTTT. Translating it yields CASSGTGGNQPQHF.